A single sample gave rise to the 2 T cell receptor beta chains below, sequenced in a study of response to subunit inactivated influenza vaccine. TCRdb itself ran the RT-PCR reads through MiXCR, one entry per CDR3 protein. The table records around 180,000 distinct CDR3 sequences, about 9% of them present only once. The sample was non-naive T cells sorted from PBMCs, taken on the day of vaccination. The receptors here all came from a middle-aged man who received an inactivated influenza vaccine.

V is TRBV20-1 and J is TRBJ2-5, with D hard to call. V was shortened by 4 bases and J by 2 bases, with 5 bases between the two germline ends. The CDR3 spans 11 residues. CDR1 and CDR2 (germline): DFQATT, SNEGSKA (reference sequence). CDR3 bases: TGCAGTGCTATGAGACAAGAGACCCAGTACTTC. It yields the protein CSAMRQETQYF.

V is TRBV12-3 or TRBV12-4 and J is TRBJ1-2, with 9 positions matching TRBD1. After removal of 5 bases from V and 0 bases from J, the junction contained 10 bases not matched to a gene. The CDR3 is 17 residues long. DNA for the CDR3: TGTGCCAGCAGTCCTAGGACAGGGGTGGGGGCTAACTATGGCTACACCTTC. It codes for CASSPRTGVGANYGYTF.